A single sample gave rise to the 7 T cell receptor beta chains below, sequenced in a study of T cells in Graves' hyperthyroidism and ophthalmopathy. It was RNA transcripts that yielded the amplified TCR beta CDR3 regions. The TCR CDR3 was amplified in a first-round RT-PCR using the HTBI primer set. One entry per CDR3 protein, called by TCRdb with MiXCR from the multiplex PCR reads. The sample consists of about 420,000 distinct CDR3 sequences, roughly 13% of them appearing once. The source material was blood. These receptor sequences come from a young woman with Graves' hyperthyroidism.

The chain combines TRBV12-3 or TRBV12-4 with TRBJ1-2; D is possibly TRBD1 (6 bases). Trimming removed 2 bases at V and 8 bases at J, with 12 bases between. The CDR3 runs 13 residues. CDR3 nucleotides: TGTGCCAGCAGTTTACGGGGGCGAGGGGGCTACACCTTC. Amino acids: CASSLRGRGGYTF.

This clonotype occurred many times. The V and J genes are TRBV3-1 and TRBJ1-1, with D possibly TRBD1 on 6 matching bases. Germline values: CDR1 LGHDT, CDR2 YNNKEL (reference sequence). The CDR3 extends over 16 amino acids. V lost 2 bases and J 10 bases, leaving 23 bases between the germline ends. CDR3 coding DNA: TGTGCCAGCAGCCAATGGGCAGGGGCTTTTTCCGGTGTAGCTTTCTTT. Translation: CASSQWAGAFSGVAFF.

The gene calls are TRBV20-1 and TRBJ2-1; 13 bases align to TRBD2. Germline V gene data show CDR1 as DFQATT and CDR2 as SNEGSKA (reference sequence). This CDR3 is built from 20 residues. V was pared by 0 bases and J by 8 bases, with 19 bases of the junction left unmatched. This CDR3 is CSARDLAGLAGRASGDEQFF. The CDR3, as DNA: TGCAGTGCTAGAGATTTGGCGGGACTAGCGGGAAGGGCGTCTGGAGATGAGCAGTTCTTC.

This clonotype has a count of ten or more. The genes are TRBV2 and TRBJ1-1, with 8 bases matching TRBD1. The CDR3 spans 14 residues. V dropped 3 bases and J dropped 1; count of bases not matched to a gene: 1. CDR1 and CDR2 from the germline V gene are SNHLY and FYNNEI. The CDR3: CASSDGQGNTEAFF. DNA of the CDR3: TGTGCCAGCAGTGATGGACAGGGGAACACTGAAGCTTTCTTT.

Worth noting for this clonotype: A much larger clone differs by one base, so this may be a read error. The gene calls are TRBV5-1 and TRBJ1-2; D is ambiguous. Per germline, CDR1 SGHRS and CDR2 YFSETQ. This CDR3 region has 12 residues. As DNA, the CDR3 is TGCGTCAGCAGCTTGGAGGGATTTGGCTACACCTTC. Its protein is CVSSLEGFGYTF.

This clonotype was seen at least ten times. The gene calls are TRBV27 and TRBJ2-7; D is possibly TRBD2 (5 bases). The CDR3 loop spans 13 amino acids. Looked up from germline, CDR1 is MNHEY and CDR2 is SMNVEV (reference sequence). Trimming pared 5 bases from V and 2 bases from J, leaving 10 bases between. DNA for the CDR3: TGTGCCAGCAGTGGGAGTCAAACCTACGAGCAGTACTTC. Amino acids: CASSGSQTYEQYF.

This clonotype has a handful of counts. This chain's CDR3 is CASSRDRGKADTQYF. CDR3 coding DNA: TGTGCCAGTAGCCGCGACAGGGGTAAGGCAGATACGCAGTATTTT. The gene calls are TRBV11-2 and TRBJ2-3; 8 bases are a match to TRBD1. Trimming cost V 9 bases and J 4 bases; bases outside gene matches: 12. This CDR3 spans 15 amino acids. Germline CDR1 is SGHAT and CDR2 is FQNNGV. Full variable domain (remainder filled in from reference TRBV11-2 and TRBJ2-3): EAGVAQSPRYKIIEKRQSVAFWCNPISGHATLYWYQQILGQGPKLLIQFQNNGVVDDSQLPKDRFSAERLKGVDSTLKIQPAKLEDSAVYLCASSRDRGKADTQYFGPGTRLTVL.